This record covers a single T cell receptor beta chain. One end of the junction is discordant with germline, which a read error may explain. The sample belongs to a study of tumor and adjacent non-tumor tissue in lung cancer. This sample's RNA came from whole unsorted tissue. The CDR3 totals 13 residues. A modified ARM-PCR protocol with three rounds of nested PCR amplified TCRbeta. TCRdb reprocessed the multiplex PCR reads with MiXCR, giving one entry per CDR3 protein. The sample lists more than 85,000 distinct CDR3 sequences; around 82% were seen once. The sequence came from a man between 70 and 80 years old with non-small cell lung cancer. The chain carries TRBV12-3 or TRBV12-4 and TRBJ1-1; tentative D call: TRBD1 (6 bases). Sequencing was performed on lung tumor tissue. As DNA, the CDR3 is TGTGCCAACAGTTTTCGGGACACGCAGAGAGCTTTCTTT. Translating gives CANSFRDTQRAFF.